A selection of T cell receptor beta chains follows, all from one sample in a study of CD8+CD57+ T cells in acquired aplastic anemia. TCRdb redid the calling of the reads with MiXCR, one entry per CDR3 protein. The data show 150,000 to 200,000 distinct CDR3 sequences, around half seen once. Sample: sorted CD4+, CD8+, or CD8+CD57+ T cells (not recorded which) from PBMCs. These receptor sequences come from a human donor with aplastic anemia. Each CDR3 is given with its conserved first and last residue. The order of the fields is clone size, J gene, V gene, D gene, CDR3 protein, CDR3 DNA. D genes are given only for firm matches. Expanded clones are given a class, and other clones once, few, many or no size at all.

abundance: few; j_gene: TRBJ2-1; v_gene: TRBV6-1; d_gene: .; CDR3aa: CASSEYRGGRDNEQFF; CDR3nt: TGTGCCAGCAGTGAATACAGGGGGGGCAGAGACAATGAGCAGTTCTTC
abundance: few; j_gene: TRBJ2-3; v_gene: TRBV30; d_gene: TRBD2; CDR3aa: CAWSGAGGVTDTQYF; CDR3nt: TGTGCCTGGAGTGGGGCGGGAGGGGTGACAGATACGCAGTATTTT
abundance: .; j_gene: TRBJ2-5; v_gene: TRBV20-1; d_gene: TRBD1; CDR3aa: CSARDLQDRGVETQYF; CDR3nt: TGCAGTGCTAGAGATCTACAGGACAGGGGGGTGGAGACCCAGTACTTC
abundance: .; j_gene: TRBJ2-1; v_gene: TRBV24-1; d_gene: .; CDR3aa: CATSDTTGNNEQFF; CDR3nt: TGTGCCACCAGTGACACGACAGGAAACAATGAGCAGTTCTTC
abundance: once; j_gene: TRBJ2-7; v_gene: TRBV7-9; d_gene: .; CDR3aa: CASSLVASSYEQYF; CDR3nt: TGCGCCAGCAGCTTAGTAGCGTCCTCCTACGAGCAGTACTTC
abundance: .; j_gene: TRBJ2-6; v_gene: TRBV20-1; d_gene: TRBD1; CDR3aa: CSAIQGSSGANVLTF; CDR3nt: TGCAGTGCTATACAGGGGTCCTCTGGGGCCAACGTCCTGACTTTC
abundance: many; j_gene: TRBJ1-1; v_gene: TRBV5-6; d_gene: .; CDR3aa: CASSVTSEAFF; CDR3nt: TGTGCCAGCAGTGTGACATCAGAAGCTTTCTTT
abundance: many; j_gene: TRBJ2-7; v_gene: TRBV12-3/TRBV12-4; d_gene: TRBD2; CDR3aa: CASSPGLARYEQYF; CDR3nt: TGTGCCAGCAGCCCGGGACTAGCACGCTACGAGCAGTACTTC
abundance: .; j_gene: TRBJ2-7; v_gene: TRBV10-2; d_gene: TRBD2; CDR3aa: CATTPGGSIYEQYF; CDR3nt: TGCGCCACCACTCCGGGGGGGTCGATATACGAGCAGTACTTC
abundance: .; j_gene: TRBJ2-5; v_gene: TRBV11-3; d_gene: TRBD2; CDR3aa: CASRGLSGRAGETQYF; CDR3nt: TGTGCCTCAAGGGGCCTTAGCGGGAGGGCCGGAGAGACCCAGTACTTC
abundance: once; j_gene: TRBJ1-6; v_gene: TRBV19; d_gene: .; CDR3aa: CASREVGRNSPLHF; CDR3nt: TGTGCCAGCCGAGAGGTGGGGAGGAATTCACCCCTCCACTTT
abundance: few; j_gene: TRBJ1-4; v_gene: TRBV5-6; d_gene: .; CDR3aa: CASRTGNRREKLFF; CDR3nt: TGTGCCAGCAGAACAGGGAATAGACGGGAAAAACTGTTTTTT
abundance: .; j_gene: TRBJ2-7; v_gene: TRBV20-1; d_gene: TRBD2; CDR3aa: CSAKIWEGLAGGGEQYF; CDR3nt: TGCAGTGCCAAGATTTGGGAAGGACTAGCGGGAGGTGGCGAGCAGTACTTC
abundance: .; j_gene: TRBJ2-1; v_gene: TRBV27; d_gene: .; CDR3aa: CASSLLGTRDNEQFF; CDR3nt: TGTGCCAGCAGTTTGCTGGGGACAAGGGACAATGAGCAGTTCTTC
abundance: .; j_gene: TRBJ2-7; v_gene: TRBV10-3; d_gene: TRBD1; CDR3aa: CAISETPGTGGDEQYF; CDR3nt: TGTGCCATCAGTGAGACGCCCGGGACAGGGGGCGACGAGCAGTACTTC
abundance: many; j_gene: TRBJ2-7; v_gene: TRBV29-1; d_gene: TRBD2; CDR3aa: CSGQGTSSYEQYF; CDR3nt: TGCAGCGGGCAAGGGACTAGCTCCTACGAGCAGTACTTC
abundance: many; j_gene: TRBJ2-2; v_gene: TRBV7-9; d_gene: TRBD1; CDR3aa: CASSLGRQGAWTGELFF; CDR3nt: TGTGCCAGCAGCTTAGGCAGACAGGGGGCGTGGACCGGGGAGCTGTTTTTT